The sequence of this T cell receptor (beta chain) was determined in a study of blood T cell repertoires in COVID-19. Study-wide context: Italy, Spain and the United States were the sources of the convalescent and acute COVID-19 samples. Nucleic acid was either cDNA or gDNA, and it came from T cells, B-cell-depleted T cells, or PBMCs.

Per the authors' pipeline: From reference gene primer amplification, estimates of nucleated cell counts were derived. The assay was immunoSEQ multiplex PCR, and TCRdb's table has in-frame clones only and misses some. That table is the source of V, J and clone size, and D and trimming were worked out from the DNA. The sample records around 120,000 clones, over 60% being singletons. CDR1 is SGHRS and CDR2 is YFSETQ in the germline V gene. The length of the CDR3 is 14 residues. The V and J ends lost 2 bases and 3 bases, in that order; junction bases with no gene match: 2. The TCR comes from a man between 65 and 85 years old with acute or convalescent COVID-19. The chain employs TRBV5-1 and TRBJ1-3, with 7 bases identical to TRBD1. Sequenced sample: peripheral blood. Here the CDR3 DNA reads TGCGCCAGCAGCTTCGGGACAGATGGAAACACCATATATTTT. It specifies CASSFGTDGNTIYF.